This is a list of T cell receptor beta chains from one sample in a study of B cell selection in AIRE deficiency. Assay: immunoSEQ multiplex PCR; the TCRdb copy retains only in-frame clones and omits some. This repertoire shows tens of thousands of clones, 94% found once; its top ten account for just under 2%. Sequenced material: Tregs sorted from PBMCs. Receptor source: a human donor with AIRE deficiency. Both conserved end residues are part of each CDR3. Part of the rows lack a size; the others show once, few, many or a class for expanded clones.

abundance,v_gene,j_gene,CDR3aa
.,TRBV11-3,TRBJ2-7,CASSLRGTTYEQYF
.,TRBV7-3,TRBJ2-3,CASSFGTTDTQYF
.,TRBV7-2,TRBJ2-3,CASSLGSSGSTQYF
.,TRBV11-3,TRBJ2-7,CASSLGSRFNSYEQYF
.,TRBV6-5,TRBJ1-2,CASYNRLDYGYTF
.,TRBV14,TRBJ1-1,CASSQLGGGPTEAFF
.,TRBV27,TRBJ2-7,CASRAGTVLYEQYF
.,TRBV27,TRBJ1-3,CASSLGPLGNTIYF
.,TRBV7-3,TRBJ2-1,CASSLRDSRYNEQFF
.,TRBV6-1,TRBJ2-7,CASSEDRDLSEQYF
few,TRBV5-1,TRBJ2-7,CASSVGQTSYEQYF
.,TRBV13,TRBJ2-1,CASSLGLWGFGDNEQFF
.,TRBV27,TRBJ1-1,CASSRRGAERFTEAFF
.,TRBV6-5,TRBJ1-2,CASSYSPGNYYGYTF
.,TRBV7-9,.,CASSLTGAEQYF
.,TRBV6-6,TRBJ2-7,CASSYQLLSYEQYF
.,TRBV11-1,TRBJ1-5,CASSLGISQPQHF
once,TRBV27,TRBJ1-2,CASTETTRGIDYGYTF
.,TRBV7-2,TRBJ2-3,CASRLSAGTDTQYF
.,TRBV5-5,TRBJ2-7,CASSSQGRKTYEQYF
.,TRBV9,TRBJ2-2,CASSAGLAGVGELFF
.,TRBV7-9,TRBJ2-7,CASSLWRDEQYF
.,TRBV28,TRBJ2-5,CASGQGSRLQETQYF
.,TRBV28,TRBJ2-1,CATCSAGGINNEQFF
.,TRBV19,TRBJ1-2,CASSTRRNYGYTF
.,TRBV27,TRBJ1-5,CASSSERYQPQHF
.,TRBV6-4,TRBJ2-3,CASSDARGAQYF
.,TRBV15,TRBJ1-3,CATSRSGTGNTIYF
.,TRBV10-3,TRBJ1-4,CAISGGPDEKLFF
.,TRBV6-6,TRBJ1-6,CASSYSAANSPLHF
.,TRBV28,TRBJ1-2,CASSSPPEGIYGYTF
.,TRBV7-2,TRBJ2-5,CASRWTAQGETQYF
.,TRBV4-2,TRBJ2-3,CASSQGRTSDTQYF
.,TRBV27,TRBJ1-2,CASSATGRGYTF
.,TRBV7-2,TRBJ1-4,CASSLVGTQPYEKLFF
.,TRBV28,TRBJ2-7,CASRYGTSVPYEQYF
.,TRBV9,TRBJ1-1,CASSVGVVDTEAFF
.,TRBV4-2,TRBJ1-6,CASSQVGGSDSPLHF
.,TRBV19,TRBJ2-1,CASKGPDRAYNEQFF
.,TRBV20-1,TRBJ2-1,CSARTSNEQFF
.,TRBV18,TRBJ1-4,CASSQGSTNEKLFF
.,TRBV4-1,TRBJ2-1,CASSLGLLSYNEQFF
once,TRBV4-2,TRBJ2-4,CASSQDRVNIQYF
.,TRBV19,TRBJ2-7,CASSRGRSYEQYF
.,TRBV7-8,TRBJ2-3,CASNIGRTLTDTQYF
.,TRBV5-1,TRBJ2-6,CASAAGGISGANVLTF
.,TRBV6-5,TRBJ2-7,CASSYGNAYEQYF
.,TRBV29-1,TRBJ2-5,CSDESQGSGETQYF
.,TRBV5-6,TRBJ2-1,CASSSAPYNEQFF
.,TRBV10-2,TRBJ2-1,CASSEFSSGYSYNEQFF
.,TRBV5-5,TRBJ1-5,CASSLRPSGMGNQPQHF
.,TRBV27,TRBJ1-2,CASSLVSLYGYTF
.,TRBV11-2,TRBJ2-6,CASSSWAGGSGANVLTF